This TCR beta chain was recorded in a study of response to subunit inactivated influenza vaccine. At least ten counts were recorded for this clonotype. Antigen unknown. The J segment lost 4 bases and the V segment lost 7 bases, leaving 7 bases of the junction unmatched. The CDR3 is 13 residues long. Germline values: CDR1 MDHEN, CDR2 SYDVKM. MiXCR, applied by TCRdb to the RT-PCR reads, yields one record per CDR3 protein. This sample has about 570,000 distinct CDR3 sequences, with about 11% found just once. Study-wide results and limits: Authors suggested few new T cells are recruited by each seasonal influenza vaccination.

This TCR was recovered from a man over 45 who received an inactivated influenza vaccine. The V and J genes are TRBV28 and TRBJ2-7, with 7 nucleotides matching TRBD2. The material sequenced was PBMCs from blood, taken on the day of vaccination. The CDR3 reads CASKEGGPYEQYF. DNA of the CDR3: TGTGCCAGCAAGGAGGGAGGGCCGTACGAGCAGTACTTC.